Below are 32 T cell receptor beta chains sequenced from a single sample in a study of control samples from healthy donors and cancer patients (dated by TCRdb to about 2020). Libraries were prepared through the immunoSEQ multiplex PCR assay. In TCRdb, the immuneACCESS table is reduced to in-frame sequences with V and J assigned. These tables do not hold every clone; where another copy was compared, an unresolved V gene accounts for under half, and the others remain unexplained. In all, the sample holds some 74,000 clones, and 83% of those were seen once. 15% to 18% of the sample belongs to the ten largest clones. The specimen was blood. The receptors shown here come from a man between 60 and 75 years old in good health.

V gene TRBV5-1 combines with J gene TRBJ1-6, with 10 bases aligning to TRBD1. The CDR3 runs 12 residues. Germline V gene lookup returns CDR1 SGHRS and CDR2 YFSETQ. V shed 4 bases and J 15 bases; nucleotides not matched to a gene: 4. The CDR3 region has the DNA TGCGCCAGCAGCGGGGGACAGGGGCACCTCCACTTT. It specifies CASSGGQGHLHF.

In its sample, this clone was seen once. The V and J genes are TRBV11-1 and TRBJ2-7, with D possibly matching TRBD2 (5 bases). CDR3 length equals 15 residues. The V and J ends lost 0 bases and 2 bases respectively, with 11 bases between them. CDR1 and CDR2 (germline): SGHAT, FQDESV (reference sequence). The CDR3 DNA sequence: TGTGCCAGCAGCTTAGCCGAGGCGGGCCCCTACGAGCAGTACTTC. Its protein product is CASSLAEAGPYEQYF.

The rearrangement joins TRBV19 to TRBJ1-4; D perhaps matches TRBD1 (5 bases). Looked up from germline, CDR1 is LNHDA and CDR2 is SQIVND (reference sequence). Trimming left V 3 bases short and J 3 bases short, with 8 bases between. The CDR3 extends over 14 amino acids. The CDR3 sequence is CASSMRGPNEKLFF. CDR3 nucleotide sequence: TGTGCCAGTAGTATGAGGGGACCTAATGAAAAACTGTTTTTT.

The chain links TRBV6-2 or TRBV6-3 to TRBJ2-3; perhaps TRBD1 as D (6 bases). Germline CDR1 MNHEY, CDR2 SVGEGT. Trimming shortened V by 5 bases and J by 1 base, and 10 bases separated the two germline ends. The CDR3 has 14 residues. CDR3 sequence reads: CASSRQAGTDTQYF. The CDR3 DNA reads as TGTGCCAGCAGTAGACAGGCAGGCACAGATACGCAGTATTTT.

V gene TRBV7-2 combines with J gene TRBJ1-4, with unresolved D. The V and J ends lost 2 bases and 5 bases respectively, with 9 bases between them. CDR3 length equals 14 residues. CDR1 is SGHTA, CDR2 FQGNSA, per germline. CDR3 sequence (DNA): TGTGCCAGCAGCTTATACAGTGGGAATGAAAAACTGTTTTTT. This encodes CASSLYSGNEKLFF.

This clone occurred once. The V gene is TRBV6-5, the J gene TRBJ2-5; maybe TRBD1 (7 bases). Trimming removed 6 bases from V and 10 bases from J, with 24 bases in between. The CDR3 length is 15 residues. Germline-derived CDR1 and CDR2 are MNHEY and SVGAGI. The CDR3 region has the DNA TGTGCCAGCAGGAATCAGGGGGGAAACAAGATTGACCAGTACTTC. The encoded protein is CASRNQGGNKIDQYF.

To note about this clone: Other DNA sequences in the same sample also yield this CDR3. The V call is TRBV27, the J call TRBJ1-3; unclear D gene. Germline V gives CDR1 MNHEY, CDR2 SMNVEV (reference sequence). The length of the CDR3 is 15 residues. V was pared by 6 bases and J by 0 bases, with 12 bases between. CDR3 sequence reads: CASSQFGDSGNTIYF. DNA of the CDR3: TGTGCCAGCAGCCAGTTTGGGGACTCTGGAAACACCATATATTTT.

The V gene is TRBV6-1, the J gene TRBJ1-4; D gene ambiguous. V shed 3 bases and J shed 8 bases, with 10 bases lying between them. The germline V gene encodes CDR1 MNHNS and CDR2 SASEGT. There are 13 residues in the CDR3. The DNA of the CDR3 is TGTGCCAGCAGTGACGCAGTGGGGGAAAAACTGTTTTTT. Protein sequence: CASSDAVGEKLFF.

In DNA, the CDR3 is TGTGCCAGCAGCTTTGCCGGGACAGCGCATGGCTACACCTTC. It translates to CASSFAGTAHGYTF. The chain uses TRBV7-9 and TRBJ1-2; 7 bases fit TRBD1. Germline values: CDR1 SEHNR, CDR2 FQNEAQ (reference sequence). V shed 3 bases and J 6 bases; nucleotides not matched to a gene: 7. This CDR3 comprises 14 residues.

The V gene is TRBV21-1, the J gene TRBJ2-6. TRBV21-1 is flagged as a pseudogene. The CDR3 has 13 residues. The CDR3 DNA reads TGTGCCATGTTGTTCGAAGGGGCCAACGTCCTGACTTTC. Translation: CAMLFEGANVLTF.

Regarding this clone: The same CDR3 arises from other DNA sequences in this sample as well. This sequence joins TRBV28 and TRBJ1-1; 7 bases fit TRBD1. Germline V gives CDR1 MDHEN, CDR2 SYDVKM. V was pared by 3 bases and J by 1 base, with 5 bases of the junction left unmatched. The CDR3 is 15 amino acids. The CDR3 here is CASSFSGGQNTEAFF. The CDR3 region has the DNA TGTGCCAGCAGTTTTTCAGGGGGTCAGAACACTGAAGCTTTCTTT.

The rearrangement joins TRBV6-1 to TRBJ2-3; 10 bases map to TRBD2. CDR3 length: 17 residues. Germline V gene data show CDR1 as MNHNS and CDR2 as SASEGT. V was clipped by 0 bases and J by 4 bases; unmatched bases: 7. The CDR3 DNA is TGTGCCAGCAGTGAAGCGGCTAGCGGGAGCCCGGCAGATACGCAGTATTTT. It translates to CASSEAASGSPADTQYF.

The gene calls are TRBV27 and TRBJ2-1; TRBD2 agrees at 12 bases. The trim removed 5 bases at V and 13 bases at J, leaving 9 bases unmatched. CDR1 is MNHEY, CDR2 SMNVEV, per germline (reference sequence). This CDR3 has 14 amino acids. This CDR3 is CASSRGTSGSSQFF. CDR3 DNA sequence: TGTGCCAGCAGTCGAGGGACTAGCGGGTCGAGCCAGTTCTTC.

The gene calls are TRBV4-1 and TRBJ1-2; D is uncertain. In germline, CDR1 is MGHRA, CDR2 YSYEKL. The V gene lost 0 bases and the J gene lost 0 bases, with 8 bases spanning the gap. The CDR3 sequence is 15 residues long. Written as DNA, the CDR3 is TGCGCCAGCAGCCAAGATACCGGGCCTAACTATGGCTACACCTTC. As protein: CASSQDTGPNYGYTF.

V usage is TRBV27 and J usage is TRBJ2-5, with TRBD2 as a possible D gene (7 bases). Per germline, CDR1 MNHEY and CDR2 SMNVEV (reference sequence). The V end was cut by 9 bases, the J end by 7 bases, with 15 bases between. The CDR3 runs 12 residues. CDR3 DNA: TGTGCCAGTAGGGGGGGGGACGGGACCCAGTACTTC. Amino acid sequence: CASRGGDGTQYF.

The chain joins TRBV5-1 to TRBJ1-2; no clear D gene. The CDR3 loop spans 13 amino acids. The germline gives CDR1 SGHRS, CDR2 YFSETQ. Trimming removed 4 bases at V and 2 bases at J, with 9 bases between. The chain's CDR3 is CASSPDLNYGYTF. CDR3 in DNA: TGCGCCAGCAGCCCCGATTTGAACTATGGCTACACCTTC.

This chain uses TRBV6-6 with TRBJ2-1; TRBD2 matches at 16 bases. The CDR3 contains 21 residues. V dropped 5 bases and J dropped 12; count of bases not matched to a gene: 25. CDR1 is MNHNY, CDR2 SVGAGI, per germline (reference sequence). The CDR3 region has the DNA TGTGCCAGCAGTCTTTGGGGGGTACCGGGACTAGCGGGAGGGAGAAGTGAAGGGCAGTTCTTC. It yields the protein CASSLWGVPGLAGGRSEGQFF.

The chain links TRBV4-3 to TRBJ2-2, with TRBD2 identical over 7 bases. From germline, CDR1 is LGHNA and CDR2 YSLEER. Trimming at V came to 4 bases and at J to 2 bases, leaving 4 bases not matched to a gene. This CDR3 comprises 15 residues. CDR3 residues: CASSPAGVNTGELFF. The CDR3 DNA follows: TGCGCCAGCAGCCCTGCGGGGGTTAACACCGGGGAGCTGTTTTTT.

V usage is TRBV7-9 and J usage is TRBJ2-3; the match to TRBD1 covers 8 bases. Germline V gene sequence: CDR1 SEHNR, CDR2 FQNEAQ (reference sequence). The CDR3 extends over 14 amino acids. The junction had 8 bases not matched to a gene; V was cut back by 7 bases and J by 5 bases. This CDR3 is CASNTGGFRDTQYF. The CDR3 DNA sequence: TGTGCCAGCAACACAGGGGGGTTTAGAGATACGCAGTATTTT.

The chain joins TRBV27 to TRBJ1-5; D is unclear. V gave up 7 bases and J gave up 1 base, with 11 bases separating them. Germline loops: CDR1 MNHEY, CDR2 SMNVEV (reference sequence). This CDR3 has 14 amino acids. In DNA form, the CDR3 reads TGTGCCAGCAAGGAGCTATTGAGCAATCAGCCCCAGCATTTT. It is translated as CASKELLSNQPQHF.

The chain recombines TRBV30 with TRBJ2-7; D might be TRBD1 (6 bases). CDR3 length: 16 amino acids. V was trimmed by 2 bases and J by 2 bases, leaving 19 bases between them. Germline values: CDR1 GTSNPN, CDR2 SVGIG (reference sequence). The CDR3 DNA sequence: TGTGCCTGGAGTTCTTACCCCCGGGACAACCCCTACGAGCAGTACTTC. Amino acid sequence: CAWSSYPRDNPYEQYF. Looking up the rest from reference TRBV30 and TRBJ2-7 gives the full variable domain: SQTIHQWPATLVQPVGSPLSLECTVEGTSNPNLYWYRQAAGRGLQLLFYSVGIGQISSEVPQNLSASRPQDRQFILSSKKLLLSDSGFYLCAWSSYPRDNPYEQYFGPGTRLTVT.

A few counts support this clone. The chain is built from TRBV29-1 and TRBJ2-5; 9 bases align to TRBD1. The CDR3 spans 16 residues. V dropped 3 bases and J dropped 4; count of bases not matched to a gene: 12. Germline CDR1 reads SQVTM; CDR2 reads ANQGSEA. For the CDR3, the DNA is TGCAGCGTTGACTATTCTTACAGGGGGCGCGGAGAGACCCAGTACTTC. Protein: CSVDYSYRGRGETQYF.

The J gene is TRBJ2-5, the V gene TRBV27, with TRBD1 matching 11 bases. The CDR3 sequence is 18 residues long. V gave up 0 bases and J gave up 6 bases; unmatched junction bases: 12. Germline-derived CDR1 and CDR2 are MNHEY and SMNVEV (reference sequence). The CDR3 DNA is TGTGCCAGCAGTTTATCGGGGGGACCGGGACAGGGGGGGAAGACCCAGTACTTC. Translation gives CASSLSGGPGQGGKTQYF.

The genes are TRBV4-3 and TRBJ2-7; possibly TRBD2 for D (5 bases). This CDR3 comprises 13 residues. V was trimmed by 1 base and J by 3 bases, leaving 7 bases between them. Per germline, CDR1 LGHNA and CDR2 YSLEER. The CDR3 reads CASSQAGSYEQYF. CDR3 in DNA: TGCGCCAGCAGCCAAGCTGGGAGCTACGAGCAGTACTTC.

As for this clone: At one end, the junction sequence differs from germline, possibly due to a read error. This chain connects TRBV11-1 to TRBJ2-5; 11 bases match TRBD2. The V gene's germline CDR1 is SGHAT and CDR2 FQDESV (reference sequence). The length of the CDR3 is 15 residues. CDR3 DNA: TGTGCCAGCAGCCTAGCGGGAGGTCACCAAGAGACCCAGTACTTC. Its protein is CASSLAGGHQETQYF. The entire variable domain, with the rest obtained from reference TRBV11-1 and TRBJ2-5, is as follows: EAEVAQSPRYKITEKSQAVAFWCDPISGHATLYWYRQILGQGPELLVQFQDESVVDDSQLPKDRFSAERLKGVDSTLKIQPAELGDSAMYLCASSLAGGHQETQYFGPGTRLLVL.

The chain links TRBV5-1 to TRBJ2-1, with no clear D. The V gene lost 3 bases and the J gene lost 7 bases, with 11 bases spanning the gap. CDR3 length: 13 amino acids. Germline-derived CDR1 and CDR2 are SGHRS and YFSETQ. CDR3 in DNA: TGCGCCAGCAGCTCTGGAAAAGATAATGAGCAGTTCTTC. It is translated as CASSSGKDNEQFF.

This clone was counted a few times. The V gene is TRBV6-5, the J gene TRBJ1-2; 10 bases are shared with TRBD1. Germline trimming cut 6 bases from V and 6 bases from J; bases unmatched to any gene: 7. This CDR3 has 14 residues. The germline gives CDR1 MNHEY, CDR2 SVGAGI. The CDR3 DNA sequence: TGTGCCAGCAGCCCCGGGACAGGGGCGGATGGCTACACCTTC. Translated: CASSPGTGADGYTF.

This chain joins TRBV6-6 and TRBJ1-3; D is unclear. V dropped 2 bases and J dropped 3 bases, with 8 bases sitting between them. Germline CDR1 reads MNHNY; CDR2 reads SVGAGI (reference sequence). The CDR3 runs to 14 residues. The CDR3 bases are TGTGCCAGCAGTTACGTGGGAAATGGAAACACCATATATTTT. Translating gives CASSYVGNGNTIYF.

The chain combines TRBV20-1 with TRBJ2-7; the match to TRBD2 covers 10 bases. This CDR3 is built from 15 residues. The junction had 6 bases not matched to a gene; V was cut back by 3 bases and J by 1 base. Germline CDR1 reads DFQATT; CDR2 reads SNEGSKA (reference sequence). This chain's CDR3 is CSASGSGRVSYEQYF. In nucleotides, the CDR3 is TGCAGTGCTAGTGGGAGCGGGAGGGTTTCCTACGAGCAGTACTTC.

The chain is built from TRBV29-1 and TRBJ1-1, with no clear D. The length of the CDR3 is 13 residues. CDR1 and CDR2 from the germline V gene are SQVTM and ANQGSEA. V was pared by 0 bases and J by 6 bases, with 11 bases between. As DNA, the CDR3 is TGCAGCGTTGAAGATCTACGGGTTTCTGAAGCTTTCTTT. It yields the protein CSVEDLRVSEAFF.

The genes are TRBV11-1 and TRBJ2-7; D is perhaps TRBD1 (5 bases). The CDR3 totals 15 residues. Germline CDR1 reads SGHAT; CDR2 reads FQDESV (reference sequence). V was trimmed by 5 bases and J by 0 bases, leaving 14 bases between them. The CDR3 sequence is CASSPGSGISYEQYF. CDR3 DNA sequence: TGTGCCAGCAGCCCAGGGTCAGGGATCTCCTACGAGCAGTACTTC.

Concerning this clone itself: The same CDR3 can be traced to other DNA sequences in this sample. This chain links TRBV5-1 with TRBJ2-5; maybe TRBD1 (5 bases). The CDR3 has 14 amino acids. Germline lookup yields CDR1 SGHRS and CDR2 YFSETQ. The V end was cut by 3 bases, the J end by 2 bases, with 11 bases between. This chain's CDR3 is CASSSGHKQETQYF. CDR3 sequence (DNA): TGCGCCAGCAGCTCAGGACACAAACAAGAGACCCAGTACTTC.